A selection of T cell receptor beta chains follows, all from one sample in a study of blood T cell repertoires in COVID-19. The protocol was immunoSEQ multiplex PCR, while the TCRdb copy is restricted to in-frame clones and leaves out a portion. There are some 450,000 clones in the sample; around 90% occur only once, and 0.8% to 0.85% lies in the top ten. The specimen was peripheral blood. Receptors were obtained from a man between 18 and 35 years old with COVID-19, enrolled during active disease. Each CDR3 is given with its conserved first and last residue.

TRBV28 CASSLGGTNEKLFF
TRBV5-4 CASSFWGQGGNQPQHF
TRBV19 CASSAGRRSTDTQYF
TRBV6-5 CASSNRQNFNTEAFF
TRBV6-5 CASSSPRFSYNSPLHF
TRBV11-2 CASSSHQGAVGYTQYF
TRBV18 CASSPGTGSWEQYF
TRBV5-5 CASKKLAGGTYEQYF
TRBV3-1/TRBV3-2 CASSQVGVRYGYTF
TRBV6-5 CASSYRQGMGGYTF
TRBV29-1 CSVEGGNTGELFF
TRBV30 CASDRGRVELFF
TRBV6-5 CASELGVLTEAFF
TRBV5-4 CATSPAATDTQYF
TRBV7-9 CASSLWGLQETQYF
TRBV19 CASSNRDRPNTEAFF
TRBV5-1 CASSLNGRDFGYTF
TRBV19 CASSLTSGSVGEQYF
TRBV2 CASSEVPVTGELFF
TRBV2 CASREDRGLGNTIYF
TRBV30 CAWSPLADYGYTF
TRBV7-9 CATTQDIEAFF
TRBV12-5 CASGLGSGGWPPYEQYF
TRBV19 CASSPTGSRQETQYF
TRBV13 CASSLRNEQFF
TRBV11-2 CASSLSVEIQKTQYF
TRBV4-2 CASSRTSGGARELFF
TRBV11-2 CASSFRGAYEQYF
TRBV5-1 CASSLAGGTDTQYF
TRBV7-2 CASSLALEAAYEQYF
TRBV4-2 CASSHSLRTEETQYF
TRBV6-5 CASSTRTGGKETQYF
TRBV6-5 CASSPDRYSYEQYF
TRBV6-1 CASSESRRGNQPQHF
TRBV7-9 CASSLVFRTRERTDTQYF
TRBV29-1 CSVEGRLNTEAFF
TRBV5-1 CASRRQGAGTEAFF
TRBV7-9 CASSQSDSLGDGYTF
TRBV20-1 CSASKSPGAHEQYF
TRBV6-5 CASRTVTGRNTEAFF
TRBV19 CASSIGTRGVSGNTIYF
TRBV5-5 CASSLGVGVTPLHF
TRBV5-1 CASSPGLAGPTYEQYF
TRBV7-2 CASSFGGLNTGELFF
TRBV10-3 CAISGGTSGETFSYEQYF
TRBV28 CASSSRILTDEQFF